The 4 T cell receptor beta chains reported below all come from one sample, sequenced in a study of T cells expressing NK-cell markers. Using the 5' RACE reads, TCRdb records one entry per CDR3 protein without DNA. The sample shows roughly 180,000 distinct CDR3 sequences, and 20% to 25% sits with its ten largest clones. Sequenced input: blood T cells: a sorted CD56 or NKG2C T cell subset, CD4+ or CD8+ T cells, or bulk PBMC T cells (not recorded which). The receptors were gathered from a man between 18 and 69 years old in good health.

This chain connects TRBV11-2 to TRBJ1-5; the TRBD1 assignment by TCRdb is unverifiable without DNA. The CDR3 totals 13 residues. Germline V gene data show CDR1 as SGHAT and CDR2 as FQNNGV. CDR3 sequence: CASSLAPELPQHF.

V is TRBV7-9 and J is TRBJ1-1. Germline CDR1 reads SEHNR; CDR2 reads FQNEAQ (reference sequence). The CDR3 totals 15 residues. The CDR3 loop reads CASSLVQGGGAEAFF.

This chain links TRBV15 with TRBJ2-5; TCRdb outputs TRBD1, but without DNA this stays unchecked. The CDR3 is 18 amino acids. The V gene's germline CDR1 is LNHNV and CDR2 YYDKDF (reference sequence). The CDR3 spells CATSREGGSGGGVLVQYF.

The chain couples TRBV9 to TRBJ2-5; absent DNA, TCRdb's TRBD1 call cannot be checked. The CDR3 sequence is 15 residues long. Germline values: CDR1 SGDLS, CDR2 YYNGEE. The CDR3 is CASSYPLRGEETQYF.